A single sample gave rise to the 8 T cell receptor beta chains below, sequenced in a study of cytomegalovirus exposure and HLA in healthy donors. PCR primers comprised 60 Vbeta and 13 Jbeta primers. TCRdb's copy holds only in-frame clones and misses some; the assay was immunoSEQ multiplex PCR. This listing includes under 200,000 clones. The sample comprised PBMCs. Every receptor here comes from a woman aged 18-29 years in good health and CMV-seropositive.

The V and J genes are TRBV6-5 and TRBJ2-7; 9 bases fit TRBD2. CDR3 length: 14 residues. V lost 5 bases, J lost 2 bases, and 4 bases stayed unmatched. CDR1 MNHEY and CDR2 SVGAGI come from the germline V gene. DNA of the CDR3: TGTGCCAGCAGTAGATCTAGCGGGGCCTACGAGCAGTACTTC. This sequence encodes CASSRSSGAYEQYF.

V and J are TRBV5-1 and TRBJ1-4; D is undetermined. V was cut by 6 bases and J by 4 bases, with 10 bases left in between. Germline V CDR1 and CDR2: SGHRS, YFSETQ. CDR3 length equals 13 residues. CDR3 sequence: CASNSGLNEKLFF. The DNA for the CDR3 is TGCGCCAGCAACTCAGGTCTTAATGAAAAACTGTTTTTT.

The chain combines TRBV5-1 with TRBJ2-6; D remains ambiguous. Germline CDR1 reads SGHRS; CDR2 reads YFSETQ. The V end was cut by 4 bases, the J end by 6 bases, with 8 bases between. There are 13 residues in the CDR3. The CDR3 nucleotides are TGCGCCAGCAGCCCCTTTTCGGCCAACGTCCTGACTTTC. Its translation: CASSPFSANVLTF.

The V and J genes are TRBV9 and TRBJ2-3; D gene ambiguous. V lost 3 bases and J 2 bases, leaving 13 bases between the germline ends. Germline values: CDR1 SGDLS, CDR2 YYNGEE. The CDR3 has 15 residues. This CDR3 reads CASSGSPAVTDTQYF. The CDR3 region has the DNA TGTGCCAGCAGCGGTTCACCGGCGGTCACAGATACGCAGTATTTT.

This chain joins TRBV6-5 and TRBJ2-1; 8 nucleotides align to TRBD2. With 5 bases clipped from V and 8 bases from J, the junction kept 11 bases outside the gene matches. There are 15 residues in the CDR3. Germline-derived CDR1 and CDR2 are MNHEY and SVGAGI. In DNA, the CDR3 is TGTGCCAGCAGTAGCCCGAGCGGGAGCGAGCATGAGCAGTTCTTC. This sequence encodes CASSSPSGSEHEQFF.

V usage is TRBV29-1 and J usage is TRBJ1-1, with 7 bases that match TRBD1. Unmatched junction bases numbered 28, after V lost 5 bases and J lost 4 bases. Germline loops: CDR1 SQVTM, CDR2 ANQGSEA. This CDR3 is 20 amino acids long. CDR3 bases: TGCAGCGTTCCCTCCGGGACAGAGTACCAAGGTCCTGCCGGGGCCACTGAAGCTTTCTTT. It specifies CSVPSGTEYQGPAGATEAFF. The full variable domain, its missing parts supplied by reference TRBV29-1 and TRBJ1-1, is SAVISQKPSRDICQRGTSLTIQCQVDSQVTMMFWYRQQPGQSLTLIATANQGSEATYESGFVIDKFPISRPNLTFSTLTVSNMSPEDSSIYLCSVPSGTEYQGPAGATEAFFGQGTRLTVV.

The V gene is TRBV7-2, the J gene TRBJ2-7; no clear D. The V end lost 1 base, the J end lost 1 base, and 8 bases lay between the germline ends. This CDR3 has 14 amino acids. The germline V gene has CDR1 SGHTA and CDR2 FQGNSA. The CDR3 loop reads CASSLGPRSYEQYF. CDR3 nucleotide sequence: TGTGCCAGCAGCTTAGGCCCTCGGTCCTACGAGCAGTACTTC. Complete variable domain (other parts from reference TRBV7-2 and TRBJ2-7): GAGVSQSPSNKVTEKGKDVELRCDPISGHTALYWYRQSLGQGLEFLIYFQGNSAPDKSGLPSDRFSAERTGGSVSTLTIQRTQQEDSAVYLCASSLGPRSYEQYFGPGTRLTVT.

This chain links TRBV19 with TRBJ1-1, with D hard to call. V shed 4 bases and J shed 0 bases, with 12 bases lying between them. CDR1 and CDR2 from the germline V gene are LNHDA and SQIVND (reference sequence). CDR3 length: 15 residues. The CDR3 spells CASSRADNMNTEAFF. The CDR3 DNA is TGTGCCAGTAGTAGAGCTGACAACATGAACACTGAAGCTTTCTTT. Based on the CDR3 plus reference TRBV19 and TRBJ1-1, the full variable domain is DGGITQSPKYLFRKEGQNVTLSCEQNLNHDAMYWYRQDPGQGLRLIYYSQIVNDFQKGDIAEGYSVSREKKESFPLTVTSAQKNPTAFYLCASSRADNMNTEAFFGQGTRLTVV.